What follows are 8 T cell receptor beta chains derived from one specimen sequenced in a study of blood T cell repertoires in COVID-19. This table comes from immunoSEQ multiplex PCR, and its TCRdb copy is limited to in-frame clones, with some not included. The repertoire holds approximately 93,000 clones, with just over 85% as singletons. Sequencing was carried out using peripheral blood. The receptors here all came from a man between 50 and 59 years old with COVID-19, enrolled during active disease.

The rearrangement links TRBV6-5 to TRBJ1-5; D possibly corresponds to TRBD1 (5 bases). Germline V gives CDR1 MNHEY, CDR2 SVGAGI. Trimming pared 7 bases from V and 6 bases from J, leaving 16 bases between. This CDR3 contains 14 residues. The CDR3 sequence: CASTQTGVGQPQHF. Here the CDR3 DNA reads TGTGCCAGCACCCAAACGGGGGTCGGTCAGCCCCAGCATTTT.

The rearrangement joins TRBV5-1 to TRBJ1-6, with 8 bases identical to TRBD1. Germline trimming cut 0 bases from V and 8 bases from J; bases unmatched to any gene: 4. This CDR3 has 15 amino acids. Germline CDR1 is SGHRS and CDR2 is YFSETQ. The CDR3 DNA reads as TGCGCCAGCAGCTTGGCGGCAGGGGGCTATTCACCCCTCCACTTT. Amino acid sequence: CASSLAAGGYSPLHF.

The count of this clone is one. This chain joins TRBV7-2 and TRBJ2-7, with 9 bases aligning to TRBD2. The CDR3 totals 15 residues. Germline lookup yields CDR1 SGHTA and CDR2 FQGNSA. The V gene end was trimmed by 1 base and the J gene end by 7 bases; junction bases not matched to a gene: 8. CDR3 nucleotide sequence: TGTGCCAGCAGCTTAGGGGGAGCGGGGGGAGGAGAGCAGTACTTC. Its protein product is CASSLGGAGGGEQYF.

The chain uses TRBV3-1 (or the pseudogene TRBV3-2) and TRBJ2-4; 12 nucleotides align to TRBD2. V lost 5 bases, J lost 1 base, and 12 bases stayed unmatched. The CDR3 is made up of 19 amino acids. From germline, CDR1 is LGHDT and CDR2 YNNKEL (reference sequence). CDR3 DNA: TGTGCCAGCAGCACCCCGACTAGCGGGGGACTTCTCGCCAAAAACATTCAGTACTTC. Translating it yields CASSTPTSGGLLAKNIQYF.

This chain links TRBV6-5 with TRBJ1-2, with D tentatively TRBD1 (6 bases). V gave up 6 bases and J gave up 3 bases, with 17 bases separating them. The CDR3 spans 15 residues. CDR1 is MNHEY and CDR2 is SVGAGI in the germline V gene. The CDR3 sequence is CASRASAGEYYGYTF. The CDR3 bases are TGTGCCAGCAGGGCTTCTGCAGGGGAATACTATGGCTACACCTTC.

The gene calls are TRBV5-4 and TRBJ1-5, with a possible D match to TRBD1 (5 bases). From germline, CDR1 is SGHNT and CDR2 YYREEE (reference sequence). Deletions cut 0 bases from V and 4 bases from J, with 8 bases between. The CDR3 has 14 amino acids. This CDR3 is CASSLAGVNQPQHF. The CDR3, as DNA: TGTGCCAGCAGCTTGGCGGGGGTAAATCAGCCCCAGCATTTT.

This clone was observed a few times. This rearrangement joins TRBV7-8 to TRBJ1-5, with a weak D call TRBD1 (6 bases). Germline V gives CDR1 SGHVS, CDR2 FQNEAQ. Between the trimmed V and J ends, which lost 4 bases and 3 bases, there was a span of 16 bases. The CDR3 runs to 16 residues. This CDR3 is CASSSQGSGPNQPQHF. In DNA, the CDR3 is TGTGCCAGCAGCTCACAGGGTTCGGGGCCCAATCAGCCCCAGCATTTT.

The chain joins TRBV6-4 to TRBJ1-2, with D possibly being TRBD1 (6 bases). CDR3 length equals 19 residues. Germline CDR1 is MRHNA and CDR2 is SNTAGT. V was cut by 5 bases and J by 5 bases, with 30 bases left in between. The CDR3 nucleotides are TGTGCCAGCAGTTTTTCCCATTCTACCGGGACAACCTCTCCTTATGGCTACACCTTC. It yields the protein CASSFSHSTGTTSPYGYTF.